These 23 T cell receptor beta chains originate from one sample sequenced in a study of T cell changes during pregnancy in multiple sclerosis. Clones were sequenced by immunoSEQ multiplex PCR, and TCRdb holds only the in-frame ones, with some missing. The sample yields tens of thousands of clones, approximately 90% seen once. The sample was peripheral blood, taken after pregnancy. The receptors derive from a female donor with multiple sclerosis, enrolled in a pregnancy study.

The chain combines TRBV27 with TRBJ2-1, with a weak D call TRBD1 (5 bases). The CDR3 has 17 amino acids. V lost 0 bases, J lost 0 bases, and 12 bases lay in between. Germline CDR1 MNHEY, CDR2 SMNVEV (reference sequence). CDR3 residues: CASSLSLRVRSYNEQFF. The CDR3, as DNA: TGTGCCAGCAGTTTATCACTCAGGGTTCGCTCCTACAATGAGCAGTTCTTC.

This clone appeared a few times. The chain joins TRBV5-5 to TRBJ1-1; possibly TRBD1 for D (6 bases). This CDR3 contains 17 residues. Germline lookup yields CDR1 SGHKS and CDR2 YYEKEE (reference sequence). Trimming pared 0 bases from V and 5 bases from J, leaving 20 bases between. In nucleotides, the CDR3 is TGTGCCAGCAGCTTGGCCGGGCAGGGGCTGGTCAGGACTGAAGCTTTCTTT. Amino acid sequence: CASSLAGQGLVRTEAFF.

This chain connects TRBV11-2 to TRBJ1-6; 7 bases line up with TRBD1. V trimming: 3 bases; J trimming: 7 bases; junction bases outside the gene matches: 3. CDR1 and CDR2 (germline): SGHAT, FQNNGV. The CDR3 is made up of 14 amino acids. The CDR3 DNA is TGTGCCAGCAGCTTGAGGGGGCGGAATTCACCCCTCCACTTT. It translates to CASSLRGRNSPLHF.

The rearrangement links TRBV2 to TRBJ2-1; 7 bases line up with TRBD1. Losses at the gene ends were 2 bases for V and 15 bases for J; bases not matched to a gene: 7. Germline V gives CDR1 SNHLY, CDR2 FYNNEI. The CDR3 is 12 residues long. The CDR3 DNA reads TGTGCCAGCAGTGAAAGTTCGACAGGGCGGTTCTTC. As protein: CASSESSTGRFF.

A single count supports this clone. The CDR3 region is CASSDSGGYGYTF. CDR3 DNA: TGTGCCAGCAGTGACTCGGGGGGGTATGGCTACACCTTC. The chain links TRBV6-4 to TRBJ1-2, with a possible D match to TRBD1 (5 bases). There are 13 residues in the CDR3. Trimming left V 0 bases short and J 5 bases short, with 7 bases between. Germline assignment: CDR1 MRHNA and CDR2 SNTAGT.

J is TRBJ2-5 and V is TRBV29-1; 15 positions match TRBD2. The CDR3 is made up of 17 amino acids. CDR1 and CDR2 (germline): SQVTM, ANQGSEA. With 4 bases clipped from V and 0 bases from J, the junction kept 6 bases outside the gene matches. CDR3 DNA sequence: TGCAGCGTTGTGGGGGGACTAGCGGGGGGTAACCAAGAGACCCAGTACTTC. Protein product: CSVVGGLAGGNQETQYF.

CDR3 protein: CASSLTSGGAGELFF. The CDR3 nucleotides read TGTGCCAGCAGCCTGACTAGCGGGGGGGCCGGGGAGCTGTTTTTT. The chain employs TRBV7-3 and TRBJ2-2; 14 bases match TRBD2. In germline, CDR1 is SGHTA, CDR2 FQGTGA. Unmatched junction bases numbered 2, after V lost 5 bases and J lost 6 bases. CDR3 length: 15 amino acids.

This clone was picked up one time. The rearrangement uses TRBV6-5 and TRBJ2-3; D is perhaps TRBD2 (6 bases). The V end lost 8 bases, the J end lost 8 bases, and 20 bases lay between the germline ends. The CDR3 consists of 14 residues. CDR1 and CDR2 (germline): MNHEY, SVGAGI. The DNA of the CDR3 is TGTGCCAGCGCAGTCGCCGGGGACTCGGGTACGCAGTATTTT. Translating it yields CASAVAGDSGTQYF.

The CDR3 loop reads CASSYRDTDTQYF. DNA of the CDR3: TGTGCCAGCAGTTACAGAGACACAGATACGCAGTATTTT. The gene calls are TRBV6-5 and TRBJ2-3; D unclear. Looked up from germline, CDR1 is MNHEY and CDR2 is SVGAGI. The germline V and J ends were trimmed by 2 bases and 2 bases, with 5 bases remaining between them. The CDR3 covers 13 residues.

In nucleotides, the CDR3 is TGCAGCGTATCTTCTAACTATGGCTACACCTTC. Its translation: CSVSSNYGYTF. The chain recombines TRBV29-1 with TRBJ1-2; the D is unclear. This CDR3 has 11 residues. Trimming pared 6 bases from V and 0 bases from J, leaving 5 bases between. Germline V lookup: CDR1 SQVTM, CDR2 ANQGSEA. Full variable domain (rest looked up from reference TRBV29-1 and TRBJ1-2): SAVISQKPSRDICQRGTSLTIQCQVDSQVTMMFWYRQQPGQSLTLIATANQGSEATYESGFVIDKFPISRPNLTFSTLTVSNMSPEDSSIYLCSVSSNYGYTFGSGTRLTVV.

The J gene is TRBJ1-3, the V gene TRBV18, with no clear D. Germline CDR1 is KGHSH and CDR2 is LQKENI. This CDR3 region has 15 residues. Trimming left V 6 bases short and J 0 bases short, with 12 bases between. This chain's CDR3 is CASSGSGRSGNTIYF. The CDR3 nucleotides read TGTGCCAGCTCCGGTTCAGGCCGCTCTGGAAACACCATATATTTT.

This chain uses TRBV4-3 with TRBJ2-2; TRBD1 matches at 10 bases. Germline CDR1 LGHNA, CDR2 YSLEER. The junction had 6 bases not matched to a gene; V was cut back by 1 base and J by 4 bases. This CDR3 has 17 residues. CDR3 in DNA: TGCGCCAGCAGCCAAGGGACAGGGGGAACTTTCACCGGGGAGCTGTTTTTT. As protein: CASSQGTGGTFTGELFF.

The genes are TRBV10-3 and TRBJ1-1; TRBD1 matches at 9 bases. Germline V gene lookup returns CDR1 ENHRY and CDR2 SYGVKD. CDR3 length equals 17 residues. The V gene end was trimmed by 2 bases and the J gene end by 5 bases; junction bases not matched to a gene: 12. CDR3 sequence reads: CAISEGQGWSSKTEAFF. For the CDR3, the DNA is TGTGCCATCAGTGAGGGACAGGGGTGGAGTAGTAAGACTGAAGCTTTCTTT.

The gene calls are TRBV5-1 and TRBJ1-2, with 7 bases identical to TRBD1. Germline CDR1 and CDR2: SGHRS and YFSETQ. The CDR3 is 14 residues long. Germline trimming cut 4 bases from V and 2 bases from J; bases unmatched to any gene: 5. DNA for the CDR3: TGCGCCAGCAGCCCCCGGGACAGCAACTATGGCTACACCTTC. Amino acids: CASSPRDSNYGYTF.

The chain is built from TRBV30 and TRBJ2-7; 9 bases match TRBD1. The CDR3 consists of 15 residues. The V segment lost 1 base and the J segment 1 base; nucleotides outside the gene matches: 5. Germline assignment: CDR1 GTSNPN and CDR2 SVGIG (reference sequence). CDR3 loop: CAWSAWTGESYEQYF. The CDR3 DNA follows: TGTGCCTGGAGTGCCTGGACAGGGGAATCCTACGAGCAGTACTTC.

V is TRBV30 and J is TRBJ1-3; D uncertain. The CDR3 length is 13 residues. CDR1 and CDR2 from the germline V gene are GTSNPN and SVGIG (reference sequence). Trimming cost V 4 bases and J 0 bases, with 7 bases left between them. The CDR3 DNA follows: TGTGCCTGGACAGGAAGCTCTGGAAACACCATATATTTT. Amino acid sequence: CAWTGSSGNTIYF. The variable domain in full, with the rest retrieved from reference TRBV30 and TRBJ1-3, is SQTIHQWPATLVQPVGSPLSLECTVEGTSNPNLYWYRQAAGRGLQLLFYSVGIGQISSEVPQNLSASRPQDRQFILSSKKLLLSDSGFYLCAWTGSSGNTIYFGEGSWLTVV.

The chain joins TRBV30 to TRBJ1-4, with TRBD1 as a possible D gene (5 bases). V was trimmed by 7 bases and J by 2 bases, leaving 11 bases between them. The CDR3 spans 13 residues. The germline gives CDR1 GTSNPN, CDR2 SVGIG (reference sequence). CDR3 sequence: CAYSEGTNEKLFF. CDR3 in DNA: TGTGCCTACTCGGAGGGGACTAATGAAAAACTGTTTTTT. Drawing the rest from reference TRBV30 and TRBJ1-4, the complete variable domain is SQTIHQWPATLVQPVGSPLSLECTVEGTSNPNLYWYRQAAGRGLQLLFYSVGIGQISSEVPQNLSASRPQDRQFILSSKKLLLSDSGFYLCAYSEGTNEKLFFGSGTQLSVL.

J is TRBJ2-3 and V is TRBV6-1, with unresolved D. CDR1 is MNHNS, CDR2 SASEGT, per germline. The CDR3 totals 13 residues. Trimming took off 5 bases at V and 1 base at J, with 7 bases between the two ends. In nucleotides, the CDR3 is TGTGCCAGCAGTATCCTACGCACAGATACGCAGTATTTT. Its translation is CASSILRTDTQYF.

The chain joins TRBV29-1 to TRBJ2-7; possible D gene TRBD1, 5 bases. The germline gives CDR1 SQVTM, CDR2 ANQGSEA. The V end lost 6 bases, the J end lost 3 bases, and 12 bases lay between the germline ends. This CDR3 is 12 amino acids long. CDR3 bases: TGCAGCGTCCAGGGCTGGGACTACGAGCAGTACTTC. Translation gives CSVQGWDYEQYF.

This clone has a single count. CDR3 DNA sequence: TGCGCCAGCAGCTTGGCAGGAAACAATGAGCAGTTCTTC. As protein: CASSLAGNNEQFF. The V gene is TRBV5-1, the J gene TRBJ2-1; D remains ambiguous. The length of the CDR3 is 13 residues. Trimming took 0 bases from V and 5 from J, leaving 6 bases between them. Germline lookup yields CDR1 SGHRS and CDR2 YFSETQ.

The chain joins TRBV19 to TRBJ1-1; no firm D call. From germline, CDR1 is LNHDA and CDR2 SQIVND (reference sequence). Trimming stripped 1 base from V and 0 bases from J, with 12 bases between. The CDR3 has 16 amino acids. The CDR3, as DNA: TGTGCCAGTAGTATAGCGTCTCAGGTATTGAACACTGAAGCTTTCTTT. Encoded protein: CASSIASQVLNTEAFF.

The chain has TRBV6-5 and TRBJ1-4; D unresolved. The CDR3 consists of 13 residues. V lost 11 bases, J lost 8 bases, and 18 bases lay in between. The germline gives CDR1 MNHEY, CDR2 SVGAGI. The CDR3 nucleotides are TGTGCCGTCTCTCGAAAGCCGCGCGAAAAACTGTTTTTT. Residues: CAVSRKPREKLFF.

The rearrangement links TRBV7-6 to TRBJ2-3; 11 nucleotides agree with TRBD1. CDR1 and CDR2 (germline): SGHVS, FNYEAQ. This CDR3 has 19 residues. V lost 1 base and J lost 5; bases outside the gene matches: 14. The DNA of the CDR3 is TGTGCCAGCAGCTTAGAAGGGGGGAGCTGGACAGGGGGCAGAGATACGCAGTATTTT. It translates to CASSLEGGSWTGGRDTQYF. Complete variable domain (other parts from reference TRBV7-6 and TRBJ2-3): GAGVSQSPRYKVTKRGQDVALRCDPISGHVSLYWYRQALGQGPEFLTYFNYEAQQDKSGLPNDRFSAERPEGSISTLTIQRTEQRDSAMYRCASSLEGGSWTGGRDTQYFGPGTRLTVL.